This TCR beta chain originates from a study of T cell responses to AZD1222 COVID-19 vaccine. Study outcomes and limitations: Donors were mostly white British, more females; clonal diversity possibly underestimated. Of the AZD1222 recipients, only 5 or 6 were seropositive at baseline.

Generated by immunoSEQ multiplex PCR, the TCRdb table keeps only in-frame clones and is missing some. The data hold 95,000 to 150,000 clones, with around 93% observed a single time. The length of the CDR3 is 16 residues. Trimming shortened V by 5 bases and J by 0 bases, and 15 bases separated the two germline ends. Germline values: CDR1 SGHRS, CDR2 YFSETQ. Notes on this clone: Its antigen is unidentified.

The input for sequencing was peripheral blood, taken 28 days after the second AZD1222 dose. The receptor's source is an adult who received the AZD1222 COVID-19 vaccine. The chain uses TRBV5-1 and TRBJ2-1; D gene uncertain. The CDR3 DNA follows: TGCGCCAGCAGGCCAATCCTCCTGAGCTCCTACAATGAGCAGTTCTTC. Its protein is CASRPILLSSYNEQFF.